This TCR beta chain appears in the sequencing data of a study of blood T cells in healthy people across ages. Study in general: About one barcoded TCR beta cDNA was captured per two T cells.

The use of a sample-barcoded 5' primer and a J-beta primer mix characterized a second PCR of about 7 to 12 cycles. TCRdb re-called the 5' RACE reads through MiXCR, storing one row per CDR3 protein. The sample includes 650,000 to 800,000 distinct CDR3 sequences, more than 45% of them seen just once. The table lists this clonotype with many counts. The specimen sequenced was blood. The sequence came from an elderly woman in good health.

The CDR3 sequence: CSVALLAETQYF. The CDR3 DNA reads TGCAGCGTTGCTTTACTAGCGGAGACCCAGTACTTC. The rearrangement uses TRBV29-1 and TRBJ2-5, with 7 bases identical to TRBD2. The V and J ends lost 4 bases and 5 bases, in that order; junction bases with no gene match: 4. Looked up from germline, CDR1 is SQVTM and CDR2 is ANQGSEA. There are 12 residues in the CDR3.